What follows describes a single T cell receptor (beta chain). Its specificity is unknown. An end of the junction does not agree with germline; a read error may underlie this. This specimen comes from a study of breast tumors, draining lymph nodes, adjacent tissues. General study points: Tumors had less TCR diversity than lymph nodes, more than nontumor tissue. The lymph node origin of tumor T cells was framed as consistent with a hypothesis, not demonstrated. Tumor and nontumor repertoires were significantly more similar in luminal-like than in basal-like breast cancer.

Using its own MiXCR run on the multiplex PCR reads, TCRdb lists one record per CDR3 protein. Here the sample spans tens of thousands of distinct CDR3 sequences, roughly 29% being singletons. The CDR3 is 17 amino acids. CDR1 is LGHNA, CDR2 YNFKEQ, per germline. Samples came from axillary lymph nodes draining the breast cancer. Sequencing used axillary lymph node tissue. The genes are TRBV4-2 and TRBJ1-6; maybe TRBD1 (6 bases). The TCR originated in a female donor with breast cancer. Some clones in this sample may be carry-over from other donors' samples. In DNA, the CDR3 is TGTGCCAGTAGCCAAGAGATAGCGGGGGCAGGTAATTCACCCCTCCACTTT. Translation gives CASSQEIAGAGNSPLHF.